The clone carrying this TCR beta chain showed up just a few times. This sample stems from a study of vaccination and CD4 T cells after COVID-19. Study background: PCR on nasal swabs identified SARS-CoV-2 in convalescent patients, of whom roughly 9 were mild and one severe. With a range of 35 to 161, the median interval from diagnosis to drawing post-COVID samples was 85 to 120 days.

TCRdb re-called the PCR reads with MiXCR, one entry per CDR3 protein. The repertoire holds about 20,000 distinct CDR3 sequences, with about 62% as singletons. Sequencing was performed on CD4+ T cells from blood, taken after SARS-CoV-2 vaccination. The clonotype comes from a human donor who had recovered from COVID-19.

CDR3 amino acids: CASTGGQGTRETQYF. In DNA, the CDR3 is TGTGCCAGCACTGGGGGACAGGGTACACGAGAGACCCAGTACTTC. The chain employs TRBV6-1 and TRBJ2-5, with TRBD1 identical over 9 bases. The length of the CDR3 is 15 residues. Trimming at V came to 7 bases and at J to 4 bases, leaving 10 bases not matched to a gene. Germline V gives CDR1 MNHNS, CDR2 SASEGT.